This T cell receptor (beta chain) comes out of a study of blood T cells in healthy people across ages. The V end was cut by 0 bases, the J end by 5 bases, with 9 bases between. Germline values: CDR1 SGHRS, CDR2 YFSETQ. This CDR3 contains 14 residues. Primers used in a second PCR of roughly 6 to 11 cycles were a sample-barcoded 5' primer and a J-beta primer mix. TCRdb processed the 5' RACE reads anew with MiXCR; each CDR3 protein has one entry. The sample contains 600,000 to 900,000 distinct CDR3 sequences, roughly 25% of which appear only once. This same sample was also part of a study on T cells of mothers and their children. That study adds: The sample comes from fewer than ten healthy Caucasian donors: mothers and children. In each mother, TCR beta CDR3 reads exceeded 8.5 million; in each child, they numbered approximately 3 million.

Sequences were obtained from blood. This sequence originates from a boy aged 5 to 17 in good health. The V call is TRBV5-1, the J call TRBJ2-4; the D is unclear. The CDR3: CASSLAPVENIQYF. DNA of the CDR3: TGCGCCAGCAGCTTGGCCCCAGTAGAAAACATTCAGTACTTC.